The rows below give T cell receptor beta chains drawn from one sample of a study of STAT5B mutations in CD4+ large granular lymphocyte leukemia. Using immunoSEQ multiplex PCR, the repertoire was profiled, and TCRdb retains in-frame clones only, with some absent. Altogether tens of thousands of clones are present, roughly 80% being singletons, with the ten largest covering around 0.37%. The material sequenced was CD4+ T cells from blood buffy coats. These TCRs come from a human donor in good health. Each CDR3 is given with its conserved first and last residue. Each record gives: D gene, V gene, J gene, clone size, CDR3 protein, CDR3 DNA. The D gene is left open where the match is weak. The size field is filled for only some rows; it gives once, few, many or a size class.

TRBD2,TRBV10-3,TRBJ2-1,NA,CAISASGSQGNEQFF,TGTGCCATCAGCGCCAGCGGGAGTCAAGGAAATGAGCAGTTCTTC
NA,TRBV30,TRBJ2-2,NA,CASEDRAGTGELFF,TGTGCCTCCGAAGACAGGGCGGGGACCGGGGAGCTGTTTTTT
TRBD2,TRBV29-1,TRBJ2-7,NA,CSAQREGRDYAYEQYF,TGCAGCGCTCAACGAGAGGGCCGGGACTATGCCTACGAGCAGTACTTC
NA,TRBV28,TRBJ2-7,NA,CASSPSGQGYEQYF,TGTGCCAGCAGTCCCTCCGGCCAGGGCTACGAGCAGTACTTC
NA,TRBV11-1,TRBJ1-2,NA,CASSLAIGDYGYTF,TGTGCCAGCAGCTTAGCGATCGGGGACTATGGCTACACCTTC
TRBD1,TRBV19,TRBJ1-1,NA,CASSPRGGTEAFF,TGTGCCAGTAGTCCCAGGGGGGGGACTGAAGCTTTCTTT
TRBD1,TRBV7-2,TRBJ1-2,few,CASSYAGGRGYTF,TGTGCCAGCAGTTATGCAGGGGGCCGAGGCTACACCTTC
TRBD1,TRBV29-1,TRBJ2-4,NA,CSAGTAAAKNIQYF,TGCAGCGCCGGGACAGCCGCAGCCAAAAACATTCAGTACTTC
TRBD1,TRBV30,TRBJ1-4,few,CAWAAVGQGNEKLFF,TGTGCCTGGGCCGCAGTGGGACAGGGAAACGAAAAACTGTTTTTT
TRBD2,TRBV5-4,TRBJ2-2,NA,CASSQLAGGPGELFF,TGTGCCAGCAGCCAACTAGCGGGGGGCCCCGGGGAGCTGTTTTTT
NA,TRBV5-4,TRBJ1-1,NA,CASSPTILDTEAFF,TGTGCCAGCAGCCCGACAATCTTAGACACTGAAGCTTTCTTT
NA,TRBV27,TRBJ1-5,NA,CASSLWGHGNQPQHF,TGTGCCAGCAGTTTATGGGGTCATGGCAATCAGCCCCAGCATTTT
NA,TRBV19,TRBJ2-7,few,CASRIDDSGEQYF,TGTGCCAGTAGGATTGACGACTCGGGGGAGCAGTACTTC
NA,TRBV6-1,TRBJ1-4,NA,CASSAFRVGSNEKLFF,TGTGCCAGCAGTGCCTTCAGAGTGGGATCCAATGAAAAACTGTTTTTT
NA,TRBV5-4,TRBJ1-5,NA,CASSFALGPNQPQHF,TGTGCCAGCAGCTTCGCATTAGGGCCTAATCAGCCCCAGCATTTT
NA,TRBV30,TRBJ1-2,few,CAWSVTGYGYTF,TGTGCCTGGAGTGTAACCGGCTATGGCTACACCTTC
TRBD2,TRBV9,TRBJ2-7,NA,CASSVEAGVSYEQYF,TGTGCCAGCAGCGTAGAGGCGGGAGTGTCCTACGAGCAGTACTTC
NA,TRBV27,TRBJ1-2,few,CASSFPGGGGYTF,TGTGCCAGCAGTTTTCCTGGCGGTGGTGGCTACACCTTC
NA,TRBV29-1,TRBJ2-7,once,CSVGDDEQYF,TGCAGCGTTGGAGACGACGAGCAGTACTTC
TRBD2,TRBV28,TRBJ2-3,NA,CASSSGGAGTDTQYF,TGTGCCAGCAGTAGCGGGGGGGCGGGGACAGATACGCAGTATTTT
NA,TRBV19,TRBJ1-2,NA,CASSIPGLTNYGYTF,TGTGCCAGTAGTATACCGGGTCTTACTAACTATGGCTACACCTTC
TRBD1,TRBV27,TRBJ1-6,NA,CASSWDRGVSPLHF,TGTGCCAGCAGTTGGGACAGGGGGGTTTCACCCCTCCACTTT
TRBD1,TRBV6-5,TRBJ2-5,NA,CASSYEGQGQETQYF,TGTGCCAGCAGTTACGAGGGACAGGGTCAAGAGACCCAGTACTTC
NA,TRBV7-8,TRBJ1-4,NA,CASSLALGGWAANEKLFF,TGTGCCAGCAGCTTAGCGCTAGGAGGGTGGGCGGCTAATGAAAAACTGTTTTTT
NA,TRBV7-2,TRBJ2-7,few,CASSFRYEQYF,TGTGCCAGCAGCTTCAGATACGAGCAGTACTTC
TRBD1,TRBV19,TRBJ2-7,NA,CASTPGQGSPYEQYF,TGTGCCAGTACCCCAGGACAGGGCTCCCCCTACGAGCAGTACTTC
TRBD2,TRBV19,TRBJ2-7,few,CASRTSGGSYEQYF,TGTGCCAGTCGTACTAGCGGGGGTAGCTACGAGCAGTACTTC
NA,TRBV5-5,TRBJ2-1,NA,CASSFPQNNEQFF,TGTGCCAGCAGCTTCCCCCAAAACAATGAGCAGTTCTTC
NA,TRBV27,TRBJ2-2,once,CASSSFFPLDTGELFF,TGTGCCAGCAGTTCGTTCTTCCCCTTGGATACCGGGGAGCTGTTTTTT
TRBD2,TRBV6-1,TRBJ2-1,NA,CASSDPGLAGGNEQFF,TGTGCCAGCAGTGACCCGGGACTAGCGGGAGGAAATGAGCAGTTCTTC
NA,TRBV27,TRBJ1-4,NA,CASSRNGPNEKLFF,TGTGCCAGCAGTCGCAACGGTCCTAATGAAAAACTGTTTTTT
NA,TRBV6-6,TRBJ1-1,once,CASTAPTGFQAFF,TGTGCCAGCACCGCCCCCACAGGGTTTCAAGCTTTCTTT
TRBD2,TRBV29-1,TRBJ2-3,NA,CSVDIVTSGTQYF,TGCAGCGTGGATATCGTGACTAGCGGGACGCAGTATTTT
NA,TRBV5-6,TRBJ2-7,NA,CASSSPDLGLHDWREQYF,TGTGCCAGCAGCTCGCCGGACCTTGGTCTCCATGACTGGCGCGAGCAGTACTTC
TRBD1,TRBV5-6,TRBJ1-5,few,CASSLGQGSNQPQHF,TGTGCCAGCAGCTTAGGACAGGGCAGCAATCAGCCCCAGCATTTT
TRBD1,TRBV7-8,TRBJ1-2,NA,CASSLEGQRFGYTF,TGTGCCAGCAGCTTAGAGGGACAGCGGTTTGGCTACACCTTC
NA,TRBV27,TRBJ2-7,NA,CASSLRTDTYEQYF,TGTGCCAGCAGCCTTAGGACGGACACTTACGAGCAGTACTTC
NA,TRBV6-6,TRBJ1-5,NA,CASSYSGISNQPQHF,TGTGCCAGCAGTTACTCAGGGATAAGCAATCAGCCCCAGCATTTT
TRBD1,TRBV27,TRBJ1-2,NA,CAARGQGDGYTF,TGTGCCGCTCGTGGACAGGGGGATGGCTACACCTTC
NA,TRBV6-6,TRBJ2-6,NA,CASSPSGSGANVLTF,TGTGCCAGCAGTCCGTCGGGCTCTGGGGCCAACGTCCTGACTTTC
NA,TRBV11-3,TRBJ1-1,NA,CASSGKGTAFF,TGTGCCAGCAGCGGAAAGGGTACAGCTTTCTTT
TRBD2,TRBV5-4,TRBJ2-7,NA,CASSWGLAGGPGEQYF,TGTGCCAGCAGCTGGGGACTAGCGGGGGGGCCAGGCGAGCAGTACTTC
NA,TRBV5-1,TRBJ2-2,NA,CASSLVGQTGELFF,TGCGCCAGCAGCTTGGTCGGCCAGACCGGGGAGCTGTTTTTT
TRBD1,TRBV7-8,TRBJ2-7,NA,CASSLAGQGEQYF,TGTGCCAGCAGCTTAGCGGGACAGGGTGAGCAGTACTTC
NA,TRBV7-8,TRBJ2-7,NA,CASSLDVWGEQYF,TGTGCCAGCAGCTTAGATGTATGGGGCGAGCAGTACTTC
NA,TRBV30,TRBJ2-5,NA,CAWSYRTGTRETQYF,TGTGCCTGGAGCTATCGGACAGGGACTAGGGAGACCCAGTACTTC